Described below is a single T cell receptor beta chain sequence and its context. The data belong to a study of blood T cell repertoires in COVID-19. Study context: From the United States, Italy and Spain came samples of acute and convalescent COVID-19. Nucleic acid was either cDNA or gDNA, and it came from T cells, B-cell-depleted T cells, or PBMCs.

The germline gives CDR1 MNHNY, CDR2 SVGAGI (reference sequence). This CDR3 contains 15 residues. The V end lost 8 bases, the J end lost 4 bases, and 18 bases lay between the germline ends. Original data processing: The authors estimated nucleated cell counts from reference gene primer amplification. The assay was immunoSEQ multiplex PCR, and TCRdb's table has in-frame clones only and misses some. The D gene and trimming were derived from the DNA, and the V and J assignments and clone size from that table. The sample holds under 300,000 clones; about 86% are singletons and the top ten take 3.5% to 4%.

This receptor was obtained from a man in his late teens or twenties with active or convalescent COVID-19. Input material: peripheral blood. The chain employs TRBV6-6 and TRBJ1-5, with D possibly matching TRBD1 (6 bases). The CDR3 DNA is TGTGCCAGCGACTACAGGGCCCATGGAAATCAGCCCCAGCATTTT. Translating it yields CASDYRAHGNQPQHF.